Listed here are 14 T cell receptor beta chains from one sample, sequenced in a study of somatic mutations in cytotoxic T cells in rheumatoid arthritis. Clones were read by immunoSEQ multiplex PCR, and TCRdb kept only the in-frame ones, dropping some. Of about 30,000 clones listed, 80% to 85% are singletons. What was sequenced was CD8+ T cells sorted from blood. The receptor source for this set is an adult with rheumatoid arthritis.

This clone has just a few counts. The chain is built from TRBV27 and TRBJ2-7, with 8 bases matching TRBD1. The germline CDR1 and CDR2 sequences are MNHEY and SMNVEV (reference sequence). Trimming took 0 bases from V and 6 from J; bases not matched to a gene: 13. This CDR3 has 17 residues. CDR3 in DNA: TGTGCCAGCAGTTTATCTCCTCCCACAGGGGGGCGACCCGAGCAGTACTTC. This codes for CASSLSPPTGGRPEQYF.

The chain combines TRBV7-9 with TRBJ2-1; possible D gene TRBD2, 6 bases. Germline loops: CDR1 SEHNR, CDR2 FQNEAQ (reference sequence). Trimming stripped 8 bases from V and 7 bases from J, with 15 bases between. The CDR3 totals 13 residues. DNA of the CDR3: TGTGCCAGCGGAAGCGGTGGGGGGAATGAGCAGTTCTTC. Translation gives CASGSGGGNEQFF. Full variable domain (rest looked up from reference TRBV7-9 and TRBJ2-1): DTGVSQNPRHKITKRGQNVTFRCDPISEHNRLYWYRQTLGQGPEFLTYFQNEAQLEKSRLLSDRFSAERPKGSFSTLEIQRTEQGDSAMYLCASGSGGGNEQFFGPGTRLTVL.

The V gene is TRBV10-3, the J gene TRBJ2-7; D call uncertain. Germline V gives CDR1 ENHRY, CDR2 SYGVKD. V dropped 0 bases and J dropped 4 bases, with 4 bases sitting between them. The CDR3 sequence is 12 residues long. Here the CDR3 DNA reads TGTGCCATCAGTGAGTCGATTTACGAGCAGTACTTC. Protein: CAISESIYEQYF.

This rearrangement joins TRBV19 to TRBJ1-2, with D hard to call. The CDR3 length is 14 residues. CDR1 LNHDA and CDR2 SQIVND come from the germline V gene (reference sequence). Trimming took 7 bases from V and 4 from J, leaving 16 bases between them. The CDR3 region has the DNA TGTGCCAGTATTGGGGTCGATGCTAGCTATGGCTACACCTTC. Translated, it gives CASIGVDASYGYTF.

This rearrangement joins TRBV6-6 to TRBJ1-1; a possible D gene is TRBD1 (5 bases). The CDR3 has 13 residues. V gave up 4 bases and J gave up 1 base, with 7 bases separating them. Germline V gene sequence: CDR1 MNHNY, CDR2 SVGAGI (reference sequence). CDR3 sequence reads: CASSFRENTEAFF. In DNA form, the CDR3 reads TGTGCCAGCAGTTTCAGGGAGAACACTGAAGCTTTCTTT.

CDR3 in DNA: TGTGCCAGCAGTGAAGTAGTGCCTAGGGCTGAAGCTTTCTTT. Residues: CASSEVVPRAEAFF. The chain couples TRBV6-1 to TRBJ1-1; D is unclear. The CDR3 totals 14 residues. V gave up 1 base and J gave up 6 bases, with 12 bases separating them. Germline-derived CDR1 and CDR2 are MNHNS and SASEGT.

The chain joins TRBV6-1 to TRBJ2-3, with 11 bases matching TRBD2. The V segment lost 2 bases and the J segment 6 bases; nucleotides outside the gene matches: 4. The CDR3 sequence is 15 residues long. Germline V CDR1 and CDR2: MNHNS, SASEGT. This CDR3 is CASSELAGGADTQYF. Here the CDR3 DNA reads TGTGCCAGCAGTGAACTAGCGGGGGGTGCCGATACGCAGTATTTT.

The chain recombines TRBV19 with TRBJ1-5; D perhaps matches TRBD1 (6 bases). The CDR3 consists of 15 residues. V shed 3 bases and J shed 6 bases, with 15 bases lying between them. Germline-derived CDR1 and CDR2 are LNHDA and SQIVND (reference sequence). This CDR3 is CASSIGGQAVQPQHF. DNA of the CDR3: TGTGCCAGTAGTATCGGGGGGCAGGCGGTTCAGCCCCAGCATTTT.

This clone was picked up a small number of times. The chain joins TRBV9 to TRBJ2-3; no firm D call. Germline V lookup: CDR1 SGDLS, CDR2 YYNGEE. The CDR3 has 12 residues. V lost 4 bases and J lost 2, with 5 bases in between. The CDR3 protein is CASSPFTDTQYF. The CDR3 bases are TGTGCCAGCAGCCCGTTCACAGATACGCAGTATTTT.

In this sample, this clone turned up a few times. The chain joins TRBV5-1 to TRBJ1-5; 10 positions match TRBD1. Germline CDR1 SGHRS, CDR2 YFSETQ. The CDR3 is made up of 15 amino acids. V trimming: 0 bases; J trimming: 4 bases; junction bases outside the gene matches: 1. CDR3 amino acids: CASSLEGQGNQPQHF. CDR3 in DNA: TGCGCCAGCAGCTTGGAGGGACAGGGGAATCAGCCCCAGCATTTT.

This clone was observed a few times. This chain connects TRBV14 to TRBJ2-7, with D perhaps assigned TRBD1 or TRBD2 (5 bases each). Germline CDR1 and CDR2: SGHDN and FVKESK. V was pared by 3 bases and J by 0 bases, with 15 bases between. The CDR3 totals 16 residues. The CDR3 DNA reads TGTGCCAGCAGCCAGAGGGGCCACTTCCCCTCCTACGAGCAGTACTTC. This codes for CASSQRGHFPSYEQYF. The whole variable domain, remainder taken from reference TRBV14 and TRBJ2-7, is EAGVTQFPSHSVIEKGQTVTLRCDPISGHDNLYWYRRVMGKEIKFLLHFVKESKQDESGMPNNRFLAERTGGTYSTLKVQPAELEDSGVYFCASSQRGHFPSYEQYFGPGTRLTVT.

The genes are TRBV7-9 and TRBJ2-1, with 7 bases lining up with TRBD2. The CDR3 consists of 15 residues. V was clipped by 5 bases and J by 7 bases; unmatched bases: 11. Germline V lookup: CDR1 SEHNR, CDR2 FQNEAQ (reference sequence). CDR3 bases: TGTGCCAGCAGCCCCCTCACGGGAGGCCTTAATGAGCAGTTCTTC. The encoded protein is CASSPLTGGLNEQFF.

The CDR3 reads CASSSGTSGNEQFF. CDR3 nucleotide sequence: TGTGCCAGCAGCTCCGGGACTAGCGGCAATGAGCAGTTCTTC. The rearrangement uses TRBV11-2 and TRBJ2-1; 11 bases map to TRBD2. Germline V CDR1 and CDR2: SGHAT, FQNNGV. V lost 4 bases and J lost 6; bases outside the gene matches: 2. The CDR3 totals 14 residues.

CDR3 bases: TGTGCCATCTTGGGGAGCCCCACAGATACGCAGTATTTT. This gives the protein CAILGSPTDTQYF. J is TRBJ2-3 and V is TRBV10-3; the D gene is possibly TRBD2 (5 bases). The ends were cut back, 8 bases at V and 2 bases at J, with 11 bases in the middle. The CDR3 spans 13 residues. CDR1 ENHRY and CDR2 SYGVKD come from the germline V gene.